This T cell receptor beta chain was captured in a study of cytotoxic CD8 clonotypes in ibrutinib-treated CLL. Sequencing was performed with immunoSEQ multiplex PCR; in TCRdb, only in-frame clones are kept and a portion is missing. The sample lists 250,000 to 350,000 clones, around 77% seen once, with approximately 5.6% in the top ten. This TCR was recovered from a human donor with chronic lymphocytic leukemia. The sample in question was PBMCs, obtained at disease progression, from a patient treated with ibrutinib.

This chain's CDR3 is CASSLVASGIFYNEQFF. The DNA for the CDR3 is TGTGCCAGCAGCTTAGTGGCTAGCGGGATCTTCTACAATGAGCAGTTCTTC. The rearrangement joins TRBV7-6 to TRBJ2-1, with 9 bases lining up with TRBD2. From germline, CDR1 is SGHVS and CDR2 FNYEAQ. The CDR3 length is 17 residues. Trimming removed 1 base from V and 3 bases from J; junction bases left unmatched: 7.